Listed below are T cell receptor beta chains from one sample, sequenced in a study of cytomegalovirus exposure and HLA in healthy donors. Sequencing was performed with immunoSEQ multiplex PCR; in TCRdb, only in-frame clones are kept and a portion is missing. The sample lists about 160,000 clones; 75% to 90% were seen once. Sequencing was performed on PBMCs. The source is a woman in her forties or fifties in good health and CMV-seropositive. Each CDR3 is given without its conserved first and last residue.

v_gene | CDR3aa
TRBV15 | ATSSRSDSNQPQH
TRBV9 | ASSVRASGSSTDTQY
TRBV7-3 | ASSPNSRGREQF
TRBV5-1 | ASRLAGVDTQY
TRBV19 | ASSDQGIADTQY
TRBV25-1 | ASSAESYEQY
TRBV5-4 | ASSSLRPTGGPSGANVLT
TRBV30 | AWSTTPLHEKLF
TRBV18 | ASSPPSREVHEQY
TRBV25-1 | ASSAHRQGGTDTQY
TRBV7-9 | ATLAGDEKLF
TRBV7-9 | ASSPANTIY
TRBV21-1 | ASSRWRGETQY
TRBV25-1 | ASSDPHRDTVNTGELF
TRBV6-5 | ASSYYAGGYEQY
TRBV7-3 | ASSFAENTEAF
TRBV18 | ASSAQGGDTEAF
TRBV7-2 | ASSVDLAGGLETQY
TRBV27 | ASSALSLYNEQF
TRBV5-1 | ASRVKGEIYNEQF
TRBV7-2 | ASSLAKEQY
TRBV6-1 | ASSERRASGREEQY
TRBV7-9 | ASSFAGTDYGYT
TRBV29-1 | SVALTGGEVGGGTQY
TRBV4-3 | ASTGTGPYEAF
TRBV29-1 | SVGGQATGYT
TRBV9 | ASSATPGTATYEQY
TRBV4-2 | ASSPHGTGLISNEKLF
TRBV15 | ATSGRWTANTEAF
TRBV19 | ATSQGTNEKLF
TRBV7-3 | ASSLLAGGADTQY
TRBV4-3 | ASSRGTTNYGYT
TRBV7-2 | ASSLSAGGGNLNYGYT
TRBV27 | ASSPNDQPQH
TRBV29-1 | SVRVAADTQY
TRBV7-2 | ASSSPQAGQGARGYT
TRBV9 | ASSVAPAERNEQF
TRBV29-1 | SARTGGLGEQY
TRBV5-3 | ARSLGVAGGPDTQY
TRBV5-1 | ASSLDSTGYYGYT
TRBV27 | ASSFFSGGPDTGELF
TRBV29-1 | SVILGGGGEQY
TRBV7-9 | ASSFTSGRVNEQF
TRBV4-2 | ASSHILAGGSTDTQY
TRBV7-9 | ASSFTGFYAEQY
TRBV13 | ASSLRSSGIQDEQF